Below, 25 T cell receptor beta chains from the same sample are listed, as sequenced in a study of spatial heterogeneity in lung cancer. Described time point: sample taken at primary tumor resection. Overall study findings and caveats: For expanded intratumoral alpha and beta TCRs, counts tracked tumor mutation counts.

TCRdb ran MiXCR on the 5' RACE reads and lists one entry per CDR3 protein. Here the sample spans under 8,000 distinct CDR3 sequences, roughly 13% being singletons. These receptors have no known antigen. Source: lung tumor tissue, taken at surgery. The receptors derive from a male donor with early-stage non-small cell lung cancer.

This clonotype came up a few times. Because this beta chain is a stray read in a library intended to capture alpha chains, its abundance should not be given much weight. As DNA, the CDR3 is TGTGCCAGCAGCCGAACAGCCCACGAGCAGTACTTC. Translated: CASSRTAHEQYF. The V call is TRBV6-2 or TRBV6-3, the J call TRBJ2-7; unclear D gene. V lost 6 bases to trimming and J lost 5 bases, with 11 bases between them. Germline V gene lookup returns CDR1 MNHEY and CDR2 SVGEGT. The CDR3 totals 12 residues.

In its sample, this clonotype was seen many times. This beta chain was picked up by a library intended for alpha chains and is off target, so its count carries little meaning. The chain is built from TRBV20-1 and TRBJ2-1; D is unresolved. Trimming cost V 0 bases and J 5 bases, with 11 bases left between them. This CDR3 is 14 amino acids long. The V gene's germline CDR1 is DFQATT and CDR2 SNEGSKA (reference sequence). The CDR3 nucleotides read TGCAGTGCTAGAGATTCGGCGAAAGACAATGAGCAGTTCTTC. This codes for CSARDSAKDNEQFF.

This clonotype is medium-sized (0.01 to 0.1%) within its sample. This beta chain represents an off-target read in a library built for alpha chains; its size is of limited meaning. The chain links TRBV20-1 to TRBJ2-3; 8 bases match TRBD2. Per germline, CDR1 DFQATT and CDR2 SNEGSKA (reference sequence). There are 15 residues in the CDR3. The trim removed 7 bases at V and 4 bases at J, leaving 13 bases unmatched. DNA for the CDR3: TGCAGTGGGTCATCCGGGACTAGTACGGCAGATACGCAGTATTTT. Its translation: CSGSSGTSTADTQYF.

This clonotype occurred many times. Since it is a stray read in a library aimed at alpha chains, this beta chain has a size that is not meaningful. The J gene is TRBJ2-3, the V gene TRBV11-2; 12 nucleotides align to TRBD2. J was trimmed by 4 bases and V by 3 bases; bases with no gene match: 5. The CDR3 is 16 amino acids. Per the germline V gene, CDR1 is SGHAT and CDR2 is FQNNGV. CDR3 sequence reads: CASSFQTSGSADTQYF. The CDR3 coding sequence is TGTGCCAGCAGCTTTCAGACTAGCGGGAGCGCAGATACGCAGTATTTT.

As regards this clonotype: Found in a library prepared for alpha chains, this beta chain is an off-target read, and its abundance has little meaning. The rearrangement joins TRBV27 to TRBJ2-5; no reliable D call. The germline V gene encodes CDR1 MNHEY and CDR2 SMNVEV (reference sequence). The V gene lost 8 bases and the J gene lost 4 bases, with 11 bases spanning the gap. The CDR3 runs 12 residues. DNA for the CDR3: TGTGCCAGCGGAATAAATGGAGAGACCCAGTACTTC. The encoded protein is CASGINGETQYF.

The sample holds many counts of this clonotype. This beta chain is an unintended read in a library built for alpha chains; its size means little. The chain uses TRBV18 and TRBJ2-5; D is undetermined. Germline assignment: CDR1 KGHSH and CDR2 LQKENI. V lost 3 bases, J lost 7 bases, and 18 bases lay in between. The CDR3 spans 15 residues. CDR3 region: CASSPSDGLGVTQYF. CDR3 nucleotide sequence: TGTGCCAGCTCACCCTCGGACGGCCTCGGTGTGACCCAGTACTTC.

This clonotype came up many times. This beta chain appears as a stray read in a library generated for alpha chains; its size is not informative. The chain has TRBV11-2 and TRBJ2-5; D gene ambiguous. Germline V gene sequence: CDR1 SGHAT, CDR2 FQNNGV. This CDR3 contains 14 residues. V dropped 5 bases and J dropped 5 bases, with 15 bases sitting between them. The CDR3 sequence: CASSPLARFETQYF. The CDR3 coding sequence is TGTGCCAGCAGCCCCCTTGCGAGGTTTGAGACCCAGTACTTC.

This clonotype appeared many times. A read error may explain this, as a much larger clone is one base away. The size of this beta chain means little, since it is a stray read in a library made for alpha chains. The chain recombines TRBV20-1 with TRBJ2-3; D remains unclear. From germline, CDR1 is DFQATT and CDR2 SNEGSKA (reference sequence). The CDR3 loop spans 14 amino acids. CDR3 region: CGAKLSYRTDTQYF. The CDR3 DNA sequence: TGCGGTGCCAAGTTGAGCTACCGCACAGATACGCAGTATTTT.

This clonotype was counted many times. This beta chain was picked up by a library intended for alpha chains and is off target, so its count carries little meaning. CDR3 region: CSARRAGGYETQYF. The CDR3 DNA follows: TGCAGTGCTCGAAGAGCGGGAGGTTACGAGACCCAGTACTTC. The rearrangement joins TRBV20-1 to TRBJ2-5; 9 bases line up with TRBD2. CDR3 length equals 14 residues. After removal of 5 bases from V and 5 bases from J, the junction contained 9 bases not matched to a gene. Germline lookup yields CDR1 DFQATT and CDR2 SNEGSKA (reference sequence).

This clonotype came up many times. This beta chain is off target for a library built for alpha chains, so its abundance means little. This chain links TRBV20-1 with TRBJ2-3; 8 nucleotides line up with TRBD2. V lost 5 bases to trimming and J lost 4 bases; unmatched junction nucleotides: 11. Germline CDR1 and CDR2: DFQATT and SNEGSKA (reference sequence). The CDR3 covers 15 residues. Here the CDR3 DNA reads TGCAGTGCTGGCCGGGGGATAGCGGGATCAGATACGCAGTATTTT. This gives the protein CSAGRGIAGSDTQYF.

This clonotype was counted at least ten times. For a library built for alpha chains, this beta chain is a stray read; little rests on its size. This chain joins TRBV7-2 and TRBJ2-1; D possibly corresponds to TRBD2 (6 bases). The CDR3 runs 12 residues. V lost 5 bases and J lost 10, with 12 bases in between. Germline V gene sequence: CDR1 SGHTA, CDR2 FQGNSA. This chain's CDR3 is CASSLGRGEQFF. The CDR3 DNA reads TGTGCCAGCAGCCTAGGGCGGGGCGAGCAGTTCTTC.

The table lists this clonotype with many counts. This beta chain was picked up by a library intended for alpha chains and is off target, so its count carries little meaning. The chain employs TRBV29-1 and TRBJ2-2; D remains unclear. This CDR3 comprises 12 residues. V was trimmed by 0 bases and J by 5 bases, leaving 4 bases between them. From germline, CDR1 is SQVTM and CDR2 ANQGSEA. CDR3 sequence reads: CSVEEGTGELFF. The DNA of the CDR3 is TGCAGCGTTGAAGAGGGGACCGGGGAGCTGTTTTTT.

Of note for this clonotype: The library was designed around alpha chains, so this beta chain is a stray read whose abundance carries little weight. The gene calls are TRBV7-2 and TRBJ1-5; D is unclear. Germline V gene sequence: CDR1 SGHTA, CDR2 FQGNSA. V was cut by 1 base and J by 6 bases, with 7 bases left in between. This CDR3 has 13 residues. This CDR3 is CASSLDGTQPQHF. The CDR3 DNA is TGTGCCAGCAGCTTAGACGGCACTCAGCCCCAGCATTTT. Using reference TRBV7-2 and TRBJ1-5 for the parts outside the CDR3, the full variable domain is GAGVSQSPSNKVTEKGKDVELRCDPISGHTALYWYRQSLGQGLEFLIYFQGNSAPDKSGLPSDRFSAERTGGSVSTLTIQRTQQEDSAVYLCASSLDGTQPQHFGDGTRLSIL.

This clonotype appeared many times. A library prepared for alpha chains yielded this beta chain as an off-target read; its size is of little meaning. The chain joins TRBV10-3 to TRBJ2-7; D unresolved. V lost 3 bases to trimming and J lost 0 bases, with 15 bases between them. CDR3 length equals 16 residues. The germline V gene has CDR1 ENHRY and CDR2 SYGVKD. The CDR3 loop is CAISENIGKSSYEQYF. The CDR3 DNA sequence: TGTGCCATCAGTGAAAATATTGGGAAGTCCTCCTACGAGCAGTACTTC.

This clonotype is deemed medium-sized. Found in a library prepared for alpha chains, this beta chain is an off-target read, and its abundance has little meaning. The V gene is TRBV6-1, the J gene TRBJ1-1; D call uncertain. V was pared by 6 bases and J by 4 bases, with 12 bases between. The germline V gene encodes CDR1 MNHNS and CDR2 SASEGT. The CDR3 has 13 residues. CDR3 sequence: CASRRNSPTEAFF. CDR3 sequence (DNA): TGTGCCAGCAGACGGAACAGTCCCACTGAAGCTTTCTTT.

Note on this clonotype: Within a library made for alpha chains, this beta chain is off target, and its count is uninformative. This chain joins TRBV30 and TRBJ1-1; no clear D gene. Germline loops: CDR1 GTSNPN, CDR2 SVGIG (reference sequence). The CDR3 has 12 residues. V lost 4 bases and J lost 1, with 7 bases in between. In DNA, the CDR3 is TGTGCCTGGACAACGGGGAACACTGAAGCTTTCTTT. It codes for CAWTTGNTEAFF. The complete variable domain, with remaining parts taken from reference TRBV30 and TRBJ1-1, reads SQTIHQWPATLVQPVGSPLSLECTVEGTSNPNLYWYRQAAGRGLQLLFYSVGIGQISSEVPQNLSASRPQDRQFILSSKKLLLSDSGFYLCAWTTGNTEAFFGQGTRLTVV.

By sample fraction, this clonotype is medium-sized. In a library made to pick up alpha chains, this beta chain is a stray read with a size that means little. The chain is built from TRBV4-2 and TRBJ2-2; 11 positions match TRBD2. The ends lost 0 bases at V and 4 bases at J; junction bases unmatched: 10. The CDR3 sequence is 19 residues long. The germline gives CDR1 LGHNA, CDR2 YNFKEQ. CDR3 loop: CASSQDEASGRTGTGELFF. Written as DNA, the CDR3 is TGTGCCAGCAGCCAAGATGAAGCTAGCGGGAGGACGGGCACCGGGGAGCTGTTTTTT.

To note about this clonotype: The library was prepared for alpha chains; this beta chain is a stray read, so its frequency means little. The CDR3 protein is CASTYTTAGGYNEQFF. The CDR3 region has the DNA TGTGCCAGCACCTACACCACGGCGGGGGGCTACAATGAGCAGTTCTTC. This chain links TRBV11-3 with TRBJ2-1, with TRBD2 identical over 8 bases. The CDR3 sequence is 16 residues long. Germline assignment: CDR1 SGHNT and CDR2 YENEEA. The J segment lost 3 bases and the V segment lost 7 bases, leaving 11 bases of the junction unmatched.

Within the sample, this clonotype is medium-sized. A library prepared for alpha chains yielded this beta chain as an off-target read; its size is of little meaning. The genes are TRBV6-7 and TRBJ1-1; the match to TRBD1 covers 8 bases. TRBV6-7 is reported as an ORF; its role is uncertain. The CDR3 runs to 17 residues. Unmatched junction bases numbered 16, after V lost 6 bases and J lost 4 bases. The CDR3 spells CASRPRIPQGAGTEAFF. For the CDR3, the DNA is TGTGCCAGCAGACCACGAATCCCGCAGGGGGCCGGCACTGAAGCTTTCTTT.

A word on this clonotype: This beta chain turned up in a library designed for alpha chains; as an off-target read, its abundance says little. The V gene is TRBV5-1, the J gene TRBJ2-3, with unresolved D. Germline values: CDR1 SGHRS, CDR2 YFSETQ. Trimming cost V 2 bases and J 2 bases, with 9 bases left between them. The CDR3 totals 14 residues. In DNA, the CDR3 is TGCGCCAGCAGCTTACGCAGAACCACAGATACGCAGTATTTT. It is translated as CASSLRRTTDTQYF. Full variable domain (remainder filled in from reference TRBV5-1 and TRBJ2-3): KAGVTQTPRYLIKTRGQQVTLSCSPISGHRSVSWYQQTPGQGLQFLFEYFSETQRNKGNFPGRFSGRQFSNSRSEMNVSTLELGDSALYLCASSLRRTTDTQYFGPGTRLTVL.

The sample holds many counts of this clonotype. Little can be read into the size of this beta chain, an off-target read in a library designed for alpha chains. The chain recombines TRBV7-8 with TRBJ2-2, with TRBD1 identical over 7 bases. The CDR3 is made up of 15 amino acids. J lost 8 bases, V lost 1 base, and 7 bases had no gene match. Germline loops: CDR1 SGHVS, CDR2 FQNEAQ. The CDR3 sequence is CASSLVEGAHGELFF. The CDR3 nucleotides read TGTGCCAGCAGCTTAGTTGAGGGGGCGCATGGGGAGCTGTTTTTT.

This clonotype was picked up many times. Found in a library prepared for alpha chains, this beta chain is an off-target read, and its abundance has little meaning. The rearrangement uses TRBV5-1 and TRBJ2-3; 7 bases agree with TRBD1. The CDR3 is made up of 16 amino acids. V shed 4 bases, J shed 5 bases, and the junction held 13 bases outside the gene matches. Germline V lookup: CDR1 SGHRS, CDR2 YFSETQ. The CDR3 sequence: CASSPEPTGVGDTQYF. The CDR3 DNA reads TGCGCCAGCAGCCCAGAACCTACAGGGGTAGGAGATACGCAGTATTTT.

The table lists this clonotype with many counts. The library was built for alpha chains, so this beta chain is an off-target read and its size means little. The chain combines TRBV28 with TRBJ2-1, with 7 bases fitting TRBD2. V trimming: 3 bases; J trimming: 4 bases; junction bases outside the gene matches: 15. The germline V gene encodes CDR1 MDHEN and CDR2 SYDVKM. This CDR3 region has 18 residues. In DNA form, the CDR3 reads TGTGCCAGCAGTTTGAGAGCGTCTAGCGGACCAAATTACAATGAGCAGTTCTTC. It encodes CASSLRASSGPNYNEQFF.

Concerning this clonotype itself: This beta chain slipped into a library made for alpha chains as a stray read, so its size is not meaningful. This chain uses TRBV7-6 with TRBJ1-6, with 8 nucleotides matching TRBD1. Germline values: CDR1 SGHVS, CDR2 FNYEAQ. The CDR3 runs to 17 residues. The V segment lost 1 base and the J segment 2 bases; nucleotides outside the gene matches: 4. CDR3 in amino acids: CASSLGSGGAYNSPLHF. The CDR3 region has the DNA TGTGCCAGCAGCTTAGGGTCAGGGGGCGCCTATAATTCACCCCTCCACTTT.

This clonotype was seen repeatedly, ten times or more. The size of this beta chain means little, since it is a stray read in a library made for alpha chains. The V and J genes are TRBV5-5 and TRBJ1-5; no clear D. This CDR3 has 13 residues. Germline V CDR1 and CDR2: SGHKS, YYEKEE (reference sequence). Trimming pared 2 bases from V and 0 bases from J, leaving 3 bases between. The CDR3: CASSFYSNQPQHF. In DNA, the CDR3 is TGTGCCAGCAGCTTCTATAGCAATCAGCCCCAGCATTTT.